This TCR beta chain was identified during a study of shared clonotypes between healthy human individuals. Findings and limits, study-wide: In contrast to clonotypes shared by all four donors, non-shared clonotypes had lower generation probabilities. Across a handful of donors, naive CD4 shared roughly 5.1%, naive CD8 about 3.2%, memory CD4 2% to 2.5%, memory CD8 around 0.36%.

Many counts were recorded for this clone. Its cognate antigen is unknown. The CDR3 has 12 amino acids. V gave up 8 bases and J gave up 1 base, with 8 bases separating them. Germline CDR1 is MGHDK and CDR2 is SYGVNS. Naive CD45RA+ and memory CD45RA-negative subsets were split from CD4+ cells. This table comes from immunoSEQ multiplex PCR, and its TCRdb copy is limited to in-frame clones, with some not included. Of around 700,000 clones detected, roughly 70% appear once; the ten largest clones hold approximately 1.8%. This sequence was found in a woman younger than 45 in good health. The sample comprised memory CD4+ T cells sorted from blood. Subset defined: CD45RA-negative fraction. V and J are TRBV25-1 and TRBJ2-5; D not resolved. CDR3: CASSRTQETQYF. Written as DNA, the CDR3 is TGTGCCAGCTCCAGGACCCAAGAGACCCAGTACTTC.